This TCR beta chain was sequenced in a study of blood T cell repertoires in COVID-19. Study details: PBMCs, B-cell-depleted T cells, or T cells provided the cDNA or gDNA that made up the material.

Germline loops: CDR1 MDHEN, CDR2 SYDVKM. Trimming pared 6 bases from V and 5 bases from J, leaving 7 bases between. This CDR3 contains 12 residues. As handled by the study authors: By means of reference gene primer amplification, nucleated cell counts were estimated. Method: immunoSEQ multiplex PCR; TCRdb's copy keeps in-frame clones and lacks some. V, J and clone size are taken as reported in that table, and D and trimming were inferred from the DNA itself. The sample lists more than 300,000 clones; 88% were seen once. Enrolled during active infection, Seattle patients were then followed longitudinally.

The material sequenced was peripheral blood. This chain connects TRBV28 to TRBJ2-2; TRBD1 might be the D (5 bases). The TCR originated in a woman in her twenties or thirties with COVID-19, enrolled during active disease. DNA for the CDR3: TGTGCCAGCAGAGGGGTTACCGGGGAGCTGTTTTTT. Translating it yields CASRGVTGELFF. Filled out from reference TRBV28 and TRBJ2-2, the complete variable domain reads DVKVTQSSRYLVKRTGEKVFLECVQDMDHENMFWYRQDPGLGLRLIYFSYDVKMKEKGDIPEGYSVSREKKERFSLILESASTNQTSMYLCASRGVTGELFFGEGSRLTVL.